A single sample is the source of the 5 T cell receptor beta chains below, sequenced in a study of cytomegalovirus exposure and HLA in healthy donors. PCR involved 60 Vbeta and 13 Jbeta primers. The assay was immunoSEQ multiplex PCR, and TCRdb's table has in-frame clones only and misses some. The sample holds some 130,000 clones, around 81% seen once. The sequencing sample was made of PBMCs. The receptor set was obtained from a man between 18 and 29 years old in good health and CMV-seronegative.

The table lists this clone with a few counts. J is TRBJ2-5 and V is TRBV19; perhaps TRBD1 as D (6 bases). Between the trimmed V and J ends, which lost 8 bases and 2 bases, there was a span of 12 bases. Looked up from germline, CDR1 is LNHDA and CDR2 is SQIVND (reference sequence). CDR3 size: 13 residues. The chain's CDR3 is CASGTQGQETQYF. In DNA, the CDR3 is TGTGCCAGTGGCACACAGGGTCAAGAGACCCAGTACTTC.

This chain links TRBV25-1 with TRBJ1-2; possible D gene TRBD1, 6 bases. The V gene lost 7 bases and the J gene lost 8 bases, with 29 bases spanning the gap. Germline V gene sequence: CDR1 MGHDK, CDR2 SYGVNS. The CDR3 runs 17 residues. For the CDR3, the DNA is TGTGCCAGCACCCAAGGGGCAGGGGTCGTCCACGCAGCCGGCTACACCTTC. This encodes CASTQGAGVVHAAGYTF.

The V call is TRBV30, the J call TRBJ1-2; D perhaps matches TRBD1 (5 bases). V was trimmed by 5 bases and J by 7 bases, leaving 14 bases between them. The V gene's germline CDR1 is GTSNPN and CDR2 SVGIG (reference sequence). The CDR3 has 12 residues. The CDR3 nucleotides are TGTGCCTGGCTGTACACGGGGGGTGGCTACACCTTC. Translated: CAWLYTGGGYTF.

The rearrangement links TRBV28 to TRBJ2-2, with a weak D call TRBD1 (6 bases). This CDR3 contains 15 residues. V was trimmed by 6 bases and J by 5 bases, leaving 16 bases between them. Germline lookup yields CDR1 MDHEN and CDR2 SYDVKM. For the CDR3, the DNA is TGTGCCAGCAGGTCTAACAGGGTCCAGACCGGGGAGCTGTTTTTT. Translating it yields CASRSNRVQTGELFF.

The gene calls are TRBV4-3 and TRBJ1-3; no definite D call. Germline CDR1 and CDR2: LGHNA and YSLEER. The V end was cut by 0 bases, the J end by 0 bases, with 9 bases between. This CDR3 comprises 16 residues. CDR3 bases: TGCGCCAGCAGCCAAGATTGGCAGATCTCTGGAAACACCATATATTTT. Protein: CASSQDWQISGNTIYF.